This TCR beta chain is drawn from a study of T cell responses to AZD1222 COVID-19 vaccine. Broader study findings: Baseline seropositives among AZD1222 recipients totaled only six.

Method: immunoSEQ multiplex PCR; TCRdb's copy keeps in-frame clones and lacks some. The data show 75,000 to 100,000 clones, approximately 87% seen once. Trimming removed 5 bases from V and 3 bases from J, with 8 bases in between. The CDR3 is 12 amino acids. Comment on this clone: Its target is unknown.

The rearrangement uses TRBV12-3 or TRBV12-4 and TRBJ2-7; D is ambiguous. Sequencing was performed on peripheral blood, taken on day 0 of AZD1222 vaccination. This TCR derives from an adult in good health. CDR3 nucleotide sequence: TGTGCCAGCAGTCGTAAAGTCTACGAGCAGTACTTC. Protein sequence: CASSRKVYEQYF.